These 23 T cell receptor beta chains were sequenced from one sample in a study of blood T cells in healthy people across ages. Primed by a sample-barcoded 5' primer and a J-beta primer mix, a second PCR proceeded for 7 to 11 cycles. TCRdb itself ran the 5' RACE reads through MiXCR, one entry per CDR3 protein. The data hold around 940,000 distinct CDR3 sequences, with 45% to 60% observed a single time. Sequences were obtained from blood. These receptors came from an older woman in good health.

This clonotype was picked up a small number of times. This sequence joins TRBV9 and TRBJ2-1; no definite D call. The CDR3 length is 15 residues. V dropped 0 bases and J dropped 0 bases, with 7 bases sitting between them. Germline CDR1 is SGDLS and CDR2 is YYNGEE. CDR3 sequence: CASSVVPSSYNEQFF. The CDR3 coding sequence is TGTGCCAGCAGCGTAGTTCCGAGCTCCTACAATGAGCAGTTCTTC.

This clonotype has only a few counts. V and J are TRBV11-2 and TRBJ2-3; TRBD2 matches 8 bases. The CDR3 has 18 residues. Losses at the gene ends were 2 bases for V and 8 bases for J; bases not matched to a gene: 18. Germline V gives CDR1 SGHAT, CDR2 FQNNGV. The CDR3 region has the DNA TGTGCCAGCAGCTTATATGTTGGGGGCCGGCGGGAGGCAGTTACGCAGTATTTT. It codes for CASSLYVGGRREAVTQYF.

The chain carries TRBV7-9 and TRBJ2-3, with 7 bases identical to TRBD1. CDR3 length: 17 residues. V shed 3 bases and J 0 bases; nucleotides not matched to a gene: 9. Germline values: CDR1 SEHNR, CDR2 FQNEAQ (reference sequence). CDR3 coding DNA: TGTGCCAGCAGCTTGTACGGGACAGAGCTAAGCACAGATACGCAGTATTTT. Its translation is CASSLYGTELSTDTQYF.

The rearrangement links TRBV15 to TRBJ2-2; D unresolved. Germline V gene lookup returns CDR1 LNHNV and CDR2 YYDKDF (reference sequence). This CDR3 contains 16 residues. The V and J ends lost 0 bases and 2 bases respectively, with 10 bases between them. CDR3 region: CATSRDIQINTGELFF. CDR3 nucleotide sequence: TGTGCCACCAGCAGAGATATTCAGATTAACACCGGGGAGCTGTTTTTT.

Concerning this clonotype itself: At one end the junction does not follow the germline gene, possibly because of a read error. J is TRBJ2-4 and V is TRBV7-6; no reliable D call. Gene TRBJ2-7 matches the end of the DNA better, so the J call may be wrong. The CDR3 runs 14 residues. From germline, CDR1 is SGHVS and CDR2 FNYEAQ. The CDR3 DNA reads TGTGTCAGCAGCGCTAGAGCACAAGTCTACGAGCAGTACTTC. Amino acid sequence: CVSSARAQVYEQYF.

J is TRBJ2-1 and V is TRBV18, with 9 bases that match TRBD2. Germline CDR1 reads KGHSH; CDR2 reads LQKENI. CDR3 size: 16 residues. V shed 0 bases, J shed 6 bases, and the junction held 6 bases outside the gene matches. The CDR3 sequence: CASSPPNSGRVNEQFF. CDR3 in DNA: TGTGCCAGCTCACCACCGAATAGCGGGAGAGTCAATGAGCAGTTCTTC.

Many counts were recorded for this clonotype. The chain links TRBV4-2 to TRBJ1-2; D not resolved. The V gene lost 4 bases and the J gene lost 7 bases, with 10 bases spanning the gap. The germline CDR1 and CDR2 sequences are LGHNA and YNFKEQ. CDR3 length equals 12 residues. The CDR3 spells CASSRSDSGYTF. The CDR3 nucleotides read TGTGCCAGCAGCCGATCCGACTCTGGCTACACCTTC.

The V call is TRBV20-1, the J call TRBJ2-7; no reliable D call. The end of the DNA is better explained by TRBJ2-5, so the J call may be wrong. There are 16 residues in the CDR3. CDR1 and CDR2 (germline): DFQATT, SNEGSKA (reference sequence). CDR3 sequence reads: CSARGWALIRQETQYF. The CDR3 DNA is TGCAGTGCTAGAGGTTGGGCCCTCATCCGGCAAGAGACCCAGTACTTC.

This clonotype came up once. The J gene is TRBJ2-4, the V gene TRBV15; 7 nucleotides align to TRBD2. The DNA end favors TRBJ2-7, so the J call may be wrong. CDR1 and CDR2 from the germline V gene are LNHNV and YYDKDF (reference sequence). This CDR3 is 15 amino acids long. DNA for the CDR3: TGTGCCACCAACAGTAGCGGGCGGAAAACCTACGAGCAGTACTTC. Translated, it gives CATNSSGRKTYEQYF.

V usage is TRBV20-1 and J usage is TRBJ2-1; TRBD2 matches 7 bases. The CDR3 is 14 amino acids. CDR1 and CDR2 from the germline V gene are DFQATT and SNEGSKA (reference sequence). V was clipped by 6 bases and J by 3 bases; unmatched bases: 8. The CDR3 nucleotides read TGCAGTGCCAACCCTAGCGGCCTCTACAATGAGCAGTTCTTC. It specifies CSANPSGLYNEQFF.

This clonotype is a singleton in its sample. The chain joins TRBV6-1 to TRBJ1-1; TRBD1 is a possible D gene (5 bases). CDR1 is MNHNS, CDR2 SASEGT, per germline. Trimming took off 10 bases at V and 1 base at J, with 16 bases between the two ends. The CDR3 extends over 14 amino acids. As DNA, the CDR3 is TGTGCCACCCCAGGGTCAAGGGGGAACACTGAAGCTTTCTTT. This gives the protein CATPGSRGNTEAFF.

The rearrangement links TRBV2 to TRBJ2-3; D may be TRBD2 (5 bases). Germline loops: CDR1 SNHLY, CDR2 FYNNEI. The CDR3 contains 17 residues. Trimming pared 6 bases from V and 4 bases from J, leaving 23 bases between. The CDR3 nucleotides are TGTGCCAGCAGCCCACCCCCAGCGCGCGGCGGGCCAGATACGCAGTATTTT. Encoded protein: CASSPPPARGGPDTQYF.

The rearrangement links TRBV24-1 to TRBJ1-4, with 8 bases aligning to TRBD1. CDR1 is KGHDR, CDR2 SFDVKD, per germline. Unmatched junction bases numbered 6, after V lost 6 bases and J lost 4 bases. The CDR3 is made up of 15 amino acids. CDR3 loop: CATSPRGRGNEKLFF. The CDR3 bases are TGTGCCACCAGTCCCAGGGGGCGCGGTAATGAAAAACTGTTTTTT.

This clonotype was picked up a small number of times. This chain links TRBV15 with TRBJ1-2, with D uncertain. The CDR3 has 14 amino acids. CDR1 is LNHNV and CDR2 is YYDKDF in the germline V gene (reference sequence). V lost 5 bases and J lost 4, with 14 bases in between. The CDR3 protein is CATSPRASVYGYTF. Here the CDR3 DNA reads TGTGCCACCAGCCCCCGGGCCAGCGTCTATGGCTACACCTTC.

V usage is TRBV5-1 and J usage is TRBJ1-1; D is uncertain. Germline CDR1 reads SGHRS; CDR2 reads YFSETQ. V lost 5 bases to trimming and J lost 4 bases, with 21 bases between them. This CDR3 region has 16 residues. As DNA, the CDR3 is TGCGCCAGCAGTTTAGAATCTAGAATAAGAGGCACTGAAGCTTTCTTT. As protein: CASSLESRIRGTEAFF.

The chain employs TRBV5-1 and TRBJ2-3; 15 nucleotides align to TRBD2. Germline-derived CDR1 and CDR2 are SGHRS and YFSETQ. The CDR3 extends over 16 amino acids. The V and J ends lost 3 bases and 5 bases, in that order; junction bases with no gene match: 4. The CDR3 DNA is TGCGCCAGCAGCTATGGACTAGCGGGAGGGGGAGATACGCAGTATTTT. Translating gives CASSYGLAGGGDTQYF.

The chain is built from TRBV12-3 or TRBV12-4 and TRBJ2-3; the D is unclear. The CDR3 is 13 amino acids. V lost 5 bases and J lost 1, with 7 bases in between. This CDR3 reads CASSVKGTDTQYF. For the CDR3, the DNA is TGTGCCAGCAGTGTCAAAGGCACAGATACGCAGTATTTT.

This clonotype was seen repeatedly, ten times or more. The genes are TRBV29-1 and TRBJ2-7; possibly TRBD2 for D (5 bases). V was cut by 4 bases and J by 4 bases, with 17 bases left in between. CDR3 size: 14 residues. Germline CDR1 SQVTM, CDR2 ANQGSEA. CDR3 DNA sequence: TGCAGCGTTGTAGGAGGACGAAGCAGGTACGAGCAGTACTTC. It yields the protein CSVVGGRSRYEQYF.

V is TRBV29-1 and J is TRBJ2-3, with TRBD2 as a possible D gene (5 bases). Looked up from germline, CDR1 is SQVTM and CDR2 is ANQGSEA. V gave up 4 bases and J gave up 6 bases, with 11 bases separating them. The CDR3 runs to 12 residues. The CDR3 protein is CSVGGGRDTQYF. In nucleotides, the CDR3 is TGCAGCGTTGGAGGAGGTCGCGATACGCAGTATTTT.

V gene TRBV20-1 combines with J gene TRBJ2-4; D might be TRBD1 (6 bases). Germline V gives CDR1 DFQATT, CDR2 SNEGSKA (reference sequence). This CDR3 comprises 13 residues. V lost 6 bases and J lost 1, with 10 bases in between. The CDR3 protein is CSANQGAKNIQYF. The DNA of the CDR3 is TGCAGTGCCAATCAGGGGGCCAAAAACATTCAGTACTTC.

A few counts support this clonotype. The CDR3 region is CASSLTGAPTNEKLFF. The CDR3 DNA reads TGTGCCAGCAGCCTGACAGGGGCTCCAACTAATGAAAAACTGTTTTTT. This sequence joins TRBV9 and TRBJ1-4; TRBD1 agrees at 8 bases. The CDR3 spans 16 residues. V lost 4 bases to trimming and J lost 0 bases; unmatched junction nucleotides: 5. Germline V CDR1 and CDR2: SGDLS, YYNGEE.

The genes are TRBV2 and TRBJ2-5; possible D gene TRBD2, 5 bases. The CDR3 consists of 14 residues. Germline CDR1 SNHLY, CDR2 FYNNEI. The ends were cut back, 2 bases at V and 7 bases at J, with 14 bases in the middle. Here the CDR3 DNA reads TGTGCCAGCAGTGAACAGGCTAGCTCGGGGACCCAGTACTTC. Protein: CASSEQASSGTQYF.

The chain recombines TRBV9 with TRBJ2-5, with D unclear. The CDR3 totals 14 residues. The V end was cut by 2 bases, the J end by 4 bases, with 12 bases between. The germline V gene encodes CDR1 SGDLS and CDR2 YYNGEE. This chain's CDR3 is CASSVQAVGETQYF. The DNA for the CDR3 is TGTGCCAGCAGCGTGCAAGCAGTTGGAGAGACCCAGTACTTC. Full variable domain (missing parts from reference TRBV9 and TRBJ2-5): DSGVTQTPKHLITATGQRVTLRCSPRSGDLSVYWYQQSLDQGLQFLIQYYNGEERAKGNILERFSAQQFPDLHSELNLSSLELGDSALYFCASSVQAVGETQYFGPGTRLLVL.